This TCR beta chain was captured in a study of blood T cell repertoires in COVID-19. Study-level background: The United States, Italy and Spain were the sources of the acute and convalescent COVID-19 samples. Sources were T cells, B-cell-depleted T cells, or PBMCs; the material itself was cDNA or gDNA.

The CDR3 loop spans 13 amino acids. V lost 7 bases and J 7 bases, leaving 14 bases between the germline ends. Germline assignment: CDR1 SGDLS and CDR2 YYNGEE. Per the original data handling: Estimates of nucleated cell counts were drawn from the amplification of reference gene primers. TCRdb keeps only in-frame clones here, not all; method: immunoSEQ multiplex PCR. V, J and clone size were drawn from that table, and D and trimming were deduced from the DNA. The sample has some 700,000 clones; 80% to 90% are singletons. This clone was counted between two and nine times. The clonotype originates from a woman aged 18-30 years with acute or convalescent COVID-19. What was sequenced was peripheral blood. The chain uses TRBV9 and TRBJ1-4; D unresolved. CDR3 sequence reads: CASAAISGEKLFF. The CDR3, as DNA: TGTGCCAGCGCGGCGATCAGCGGTGAAAAACTGTTTTTT.